A selection of T cell receptor beta chains follows, all from one sample in a study of blood T cell repertoires in COVID-19. Only in-frame clones appear in the TCRdb table, and some are missing; sequencing was by immunoSEQ multiplex PCR. The data contain about 250,000 clones, approximately 85% of them seen just once; the ten biggest clones take up approximately 9.1%. Sequencing was carried out using PBMCs or T cells enriched from blood (not recorded which). These receptors were obtained from a woman aged 45-60 years with acute COVID-19. Both conserved end residues are part of each CDR3. D genes are given only for firm matches. Clone size is not always given. Where it is, it says once, few, many or a class for expanded clones.

J gene	D gene	clone size	V gene	CDR3 protein	CDR3 DNA
TRBJ1-2	TRBD1	NA	TRBV29-1	CSVTRDRTTYGYTF	TGCAGCGTTACCCGGGACAGGACGACTTATGGCTACACCTTC
TRBJ2-7	NA	NA	TRBV19	CASSIQARSDEQYF	TGTGCCTCTAGTATTCAGGCACGGTCTGACGAGCAGTACTTC
TRBJ2-2	NA	NA	TRBV30	CAWSVIRSTGELFF	TGTGCCTGGAGTGTAATAAGGAGCACCGGGGAGCTGTTTTTT
TRBJ2-3	NA	once	TRBV6-5	CASSRDSSSTDTQYF	TGTGCCAGCAGTCGTGACAGCTCTAGCACAGATACGCAGTATTTT
TRBJ2-2	NA	NA	TRBV21-1	CASSKGKGDRCSYTRLHTGELFF	TGTGCCAGCAGCAAAGGTAAGGGGGACAGGTGTTCCTACACCCGGCTACACACCGGGGAGCTGTTTTTT
TRBJ2-5	TRBD1	NA	TRBV7-9	CASSLGTGETQYF	TGTGCCAGCAGCTTAGGGACAGGGGAGACCCAGTACTTC
TRBJ2-3	NA	NA	TRBV5-4	CASSQEGASTDTQYF	TGTGCCAGCAGTCAGGAGGGGGCAAGCACAGATACGCAGTATTTT
TRBJ1-1	TRBD1	NA	TRBV29-1	CSASTGGYGEAFF	TGCAGCGCTTCGACAGGGGGCTACGGTGAAGCTTTCTTT
TRBJ1-2	TRBD1	NA	TRBV7-2	CASIPDRATYGYTF	TGTGCCAGCATCCCGGACAGGGCAACCTATGGCTACACCTTC
TRBJ2-6	NA	NA	TRBV7-3	CASSQTGANVLTF	TGTGCCAGCAGCCAGACAGGGGCCAACGTCCTGACTTTC
TRBJ1-2	NA	NA	TRBV4-3	CASSQEQFNYGYTF	TGCGCCAGCAGCCAAGAACAGTTCAACTATGGCTACACCTTC
TRBJ1-2	TRBD1	NA	TRBV4-3	CASSQDRGTNYGYTF	TGCGCCAGCAGCCAGGACAGGGGGACTAACTATGGCTACACCTTC
TRBJ1-1	NA	few	TRBV2	CASSDTGTTMNTEAFF	TGTGCCAGCAGTGACACAGGGACCACCATGAACACTGAAGCTTTCTTT
TRBJ2-5	TRBD2	NA	TRBV3-1/TRBV3-2	CASSPSGGGVETQYF	TGTGCCAGCAGTCCCAGCGGGGGGGGCGTGGAGACCCAGTACTTC
TRBJ1-1	NA	NA	TRBV19	CASSIVAGVANTEAFF	TGTGCCAGTAGTATAGTGGCCGGGGTGGCCAACACTGAAGCTTTCTTT
TRBJ1-1	TRBD1	NA	TRBV7-9	CASSEGQGLAEAFF	TGTGCCAGCAGCGAAGGACAGGGATTAGCTGAAGCTTTCTTT
TRBJ1-2	NA	once	TRBV7-2	CASSRRGLDNYGYTF	TGTGCCAGCAGCCGCAGGGGTCTTGATAACTATGGCTACACCTTC
TRBJ2-2	NA	NA	TRBV10-3	CAISESLGGPQSGLFF	TGTGCCATCAGTGAGTCGTTAGGGGGACCTCAATCGGGGCTGTTTTTT
TRBJ2-7	TRBD2	NA	TRBV11-1	CASSPLAGGSEQYF	TGTGCCAGCAGCCCACTAGCGGGGGGATCCGAGCAGTACTTC
TRBJ1-1	NA	NA	TRBV18	CASSPGGVKAFF	TGTGCCAGCTCACCGGGAGGGGTTAAAGCTTTCTTT
TRBJ2-4	NA	NA	TRBV7-3	CASSSGTSGENIQYF	TGTGCCAGCAGCTCCGGGACAAGTGGAGAAAACATTCAGTACTTC
TRBJ1-6	NA	NA	TRBV5-6	CASSLAARLGSPLHF	TGTGCCAGCAGCTTGGCCGCCAGGCTCGGTTCACCCCTCCACTTT
TRBJ2-6	TRBD1	NA	TRBV7-2	CASSPTGGGAGANVLTF	TGTGCCAGCAGCCCCACAGGGGGAGGAGCTGGGGCCAACGTCCTGACTTTC
TRBJ2-3	TRBD1	NA	TRBV28	CASSGTGLGTDTQYF	TGTGCCAGCAGTGGGACAGGGCTAGGCACAGATACGCAGTATTTT
TRBJ2-5	TRBD2	NA	TRBV6-5	CASTRPGTSIETQYF	TGTGCCAGCACCCGTCCCGGGACTAGCATAGAGACCCAGTACTTC
TRBJ1-4	TRBD1	NA	TRBV6-5	CASRLQGPNEKLFF	TGTGCCAGCAGGCTACAGGGGCCGAATGAAAAACTGTTTTTT
TRBJ2-1	NA	NA	TRBV7-2	CASSLAEFRAGGEQFF	TGTGCCAGCAGCTTAGCGGAGTTCAGGGCTGGCGGTGAGCAGTTCTTC
TRBJ1-6	NA	NA	TRBV9	CASSEAGEAYNSPLHF	TGTGCCAGCAGCGAGGCGGGGGAAGCCTATAATTCACCCCTCCACTTT
TRBJ2-3	TRBD1	NA	TRBV19	CASSAGTAKSTDTQYF	TGTGCCAGTAGTGCCGGGACAGCTAAAAGCACAGATACGCAGTATTTT
TRBJ1-2	TRBD1	few	TRBV7-9	CASSLPKTGTGPNGYTF	TGTGCCAGCAGCTTACCCAAAACCGGGACAGGGCCCAATGGCTACACCTTC
TRBJ1-3	NA	NA	TRBV10-3	CAISQGYSGNTIYF	TGTGCCATCAGCCAGGGATACTCTGGAAACACCATATATTTT
TRBJ1-3	NA	few	TRBV6-1	CASSISGNTIYF	TGTGCCAGCTCTATAAGTGGAAACACCATATATTTT